These T cell receptor beta chains were read from a single sample in a study of PD-L1 blockade in urothelial cancer. The data were produced by immunoSEQ multiplex PCR, yet TCRdb's version contains in-frame clones alone and is incomplete. The repertoire has approximately 94,000 clones, around 86% of them found once; the top ten carry about 2%. This specimen consisted of PBMCs, obtained around atezolizumab (anti-PD-L1) treatment. These receptors originate from a man between 60 and 70 years old with urothelial cancer. CDR3s include the opening cysteine and the closing phenylalanine or tryptophan. The D gene is left open where the match is weak. Rows give clone size only sometimes, using once, few, many, or a class for an expanded clone.

v_gene	abundance	j_gene	d_gene	CDR3aa	CDR3nt
TRBV2	.	TRBJ2-2	.	CASSPDRNTGELFF	TGTGCCAGCAGTCCCGACAGGAACACCGGGGAGCTGTTTTTT
TRBV5-4	.	TRBJ1-5	TRBD1	CASSLGTGGQPQHF	TGTGCCAGCAGCCTAGGGACAGGCGGTCAGCCCCAGCATTTT
TRBV5-1	.	TRBJ1-4	.	CASSLGDTSNEKLFF	TGCGCCAGCAGCTTGGGGGACACCTCTAATGAAAAACTGTTTTTT
TRBV7-6	.	TRBJ1-4	TRBD1	CASSRGTGVEKLFF	TGTGCCAGCAGCCGGGGGACAGGGGTTGAAAAACTGTTTTTT
TRBV6-6	.	TRBJ1-4	.	CASSPVREKLFF	TGTGCCAGCAGTCCCGTGAGGGAAAAACTGTTTTTT
TRBV5-1	.	TRBJ2-7	TRBD2	CASSFGGEGRYEQYF	TGCGCCAGCAGCTTCGGGGGGGAGGGGCGCTACGAGCAGTACTTC
TRBV30	.	TRBJ2-1	TRBD2	CAWRPAGPYNEQFF	TGTGCCTGGAGACCAGCGGGGCCCTACAATGAGCAGTTCTTC
TRBV18	.	TRBJ2-6	.	CASSPLTGQGGANVLTF	TGTGCCAGCTCACCCTTGACAGGCCAAGGGGGGGCCAACGTCCTGACTTTC
TRBV11-3	.	TRBJ2-3	.	CASSPQGTDTQYF	TGTGCCAGCAGCCCACAGGGCACAGATACGCAGTATTTT
TRBV10-3	.	TRBJ2-2	.	CAISDNPNTGELFF	TGTGCCATCAGTGACAATCCGAACACCGGGGAGCTGTTTTTT
TRBV6-5	once	TRBJ2-7	TRBD1	CASSYGDRRGEQYF	TGTGCCAGCAGTTACGGGGACAGGAGGGGCGAGCAGTACTTC
TRBV2	.	TRBJ1-6	.	CASSEAFLYNSPLHF	TGTGCCAGCAGTGAAGCTTTTCTCTATAATTCACCCCTCCACTTT
TRBV4-3	once	TRBJ2-1	TRBD2	CASSQDRAGGLNEQFF	TGCGCCAGCAGCCAAGATCGGGCGGGAGGCCTCAATGAGCAGTTCTTC
TRBV11-2	.	TRBJ2-7	TRBD2	CASSLVAGVKDEQYF	TGTGCCAGCAGCTTAGTTGCGGGAGTTAAGGACGAGCAGTACTTC
TRBV5-1	.	TRBJ2-7	.	CASSSSEDEQYF	TGCGCCAGCAGCTCCTCAGAGGACGAGCAGTACTTC
TRBV5-1	.	TRBJ2-3	TRBD1	CASRTGQGTDTQYF	TGCGCCAGCAGGACTGGACAGGGCACAGATACGCAGTATTTT
TRBV10-1	.	TRBJ2-7	TRBD1	CASSDSMTGEIGYEQYF	TGCGCCAGCAGTGACTCGATGACAGGGGAAATCGGCTACGAGCAGTACTTC
TRBV5-1	.	TRBJ2-1	.	CASGPGLSLDNEQFF	TGCGCCAGCGGCCCGGGACTTTCGTTAGACAATGAGCAGTTCTTC
TRBV5-1	.	TRBJ2-3	.	CASSLESERGTQYF	TGCGCCAGCAGCTTGGAATCGGAGCGCGGCACGCAGTATTTT
TRBV30	.	TRBJ2-1	TRBD2	CAWARTSEFNEQFF	TGTGCCTGGGCACGGACTAGCGAATTCAATGAGCAGTTCTTC
TRBV9	few	TRBJ1-1	.	CASSVAGGSGAFF	TGTGCCAGCAGCGTAGCAGGTGGGAGTGGAGCTTTCTTT
TRBV30	.	TRBJ2-5	TRBD2	CAWSVRVAGTDRETQYF	TGTGCCTGGAGTGTAAGGGTAGCGGGAACCGATAGAGAGACCCAGTACTTC
TRBV10-3	.	TRBJ2-3	.	CAISGGDTQYF	TGTGCCATCAGTGGCGGAGATACGCAGTATTTT
TRBV28	.	TRBJ1-2	.	CASNTNGRGNGYTF	TGTGCCAGCAACACAAACGGGAGGGGGAATGGCTACACCTTC
TRBV18	few	TRBJ2-1	TRBD1	CASSPSLTGGINEQFF	TGTGCCAGCTCACCATCTTTGACAGGGGGCATCAATGAGCAGTTCTTC
TRBV2	.	TRBJ2-2	TRBD1	CASRGQGSVGELFF	TGTGCCAGCAGGGGACAGGGTTCGGTCGGGGAGCTGTTTTTT
TRBV11-2	.	TRBJ2-1	TRBD2	CASSSPGLAVHNEQFF	TGTGCCAGCAGCTCCCCGGGACTAGCGGTCCACAATGAGCAGTTCTTC